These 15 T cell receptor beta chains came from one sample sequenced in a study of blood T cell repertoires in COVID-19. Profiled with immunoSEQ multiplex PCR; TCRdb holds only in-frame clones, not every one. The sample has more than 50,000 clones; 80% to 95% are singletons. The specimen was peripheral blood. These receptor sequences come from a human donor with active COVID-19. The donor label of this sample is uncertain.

The CDR3 region has the DNA TGCAGCTTCAGACCAGGAGAGACCCAGTACTTC. Translation: CSFRPGETQYF. V is TRBV29-1 and J is TRBJ2-5; D is ambiguous. Germline lookup yields CDR1 SQVTM and CDR2 ANQGSEA. This CDR3 comprises 11 residues. V was cut by 8 bases and J by 4 bases, with 11 bases left in between.

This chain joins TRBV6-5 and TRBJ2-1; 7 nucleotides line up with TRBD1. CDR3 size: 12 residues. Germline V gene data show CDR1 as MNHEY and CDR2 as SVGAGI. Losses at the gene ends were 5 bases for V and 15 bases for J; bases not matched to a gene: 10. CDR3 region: CASSRKTGVPFF. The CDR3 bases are TGTGCCAGCAGTAGAAAAACAGGGGTCCCGTTCTTC.

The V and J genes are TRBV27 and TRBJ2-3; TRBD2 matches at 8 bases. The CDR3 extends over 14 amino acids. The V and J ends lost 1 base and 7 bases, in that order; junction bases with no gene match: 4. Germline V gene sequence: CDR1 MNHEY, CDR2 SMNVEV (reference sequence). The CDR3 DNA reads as TGTGCCAGCAGTTTATGGGCGGGGGGTCATACGCAGTATTTT. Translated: CASSLWAGGHTQYF.

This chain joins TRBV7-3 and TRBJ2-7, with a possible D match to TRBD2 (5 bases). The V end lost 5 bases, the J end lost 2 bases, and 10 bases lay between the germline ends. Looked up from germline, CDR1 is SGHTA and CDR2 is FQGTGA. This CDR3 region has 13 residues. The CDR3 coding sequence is TGTGCCAGCAGCCCAGCGGCCGCCTACGAGCAGTACTTC. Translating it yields CASSPAAAYEQYF. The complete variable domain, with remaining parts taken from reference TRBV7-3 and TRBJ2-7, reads GAGVSQTPSNKVTEKGKYVELRCDPISGHTALYWYRQSLGQGPEFLIYFQGTGAADDSGLPNDRFFAVRPEGSVSTLKIQRTERGDSAVYLCASSPAAAYEQYFGPGTRLTVT.

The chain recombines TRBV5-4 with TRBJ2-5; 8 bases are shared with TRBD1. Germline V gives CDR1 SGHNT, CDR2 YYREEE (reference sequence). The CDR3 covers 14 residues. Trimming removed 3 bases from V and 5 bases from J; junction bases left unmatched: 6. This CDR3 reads CASSSTGVAETQYF. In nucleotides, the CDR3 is TGTGCCAGCAGCTCGACAGGGGTAGCTGAGACCCAGTACTTC.

The CDR3: CASSQETGGPYEQYF. The CDR3 coding sequence is TGTGCCAGCAGCCAGGAGACAGGGGGCCCCTACGAGCAGTACTTC. This chain links TRBV14 with TRBJ2-7; 10 bases are shared with TRBD1. V lost 3 bases, J lost 2 bases, and 4 bases stayed unmatched. This CDR3 is built from 15 residues. Looked up from germline, CDR1 is SGHDN and CDR2 is FVKESK.

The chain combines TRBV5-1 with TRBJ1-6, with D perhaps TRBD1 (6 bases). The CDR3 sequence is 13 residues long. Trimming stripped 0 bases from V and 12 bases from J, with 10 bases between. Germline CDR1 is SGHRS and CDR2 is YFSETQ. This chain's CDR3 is CASSLAGAEPLHF. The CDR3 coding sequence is TGCGCCAGCAGCTTGGCAGGGGCAGAACCCCTCCACTTT.

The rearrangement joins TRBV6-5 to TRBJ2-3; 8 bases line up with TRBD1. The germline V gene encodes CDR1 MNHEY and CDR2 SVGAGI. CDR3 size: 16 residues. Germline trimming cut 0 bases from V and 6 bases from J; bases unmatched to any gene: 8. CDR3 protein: CASSYSWDRRSDTQYF. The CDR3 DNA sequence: TGTGCCAGCAGTTACTCTTGGGACAGGAGGTCCGATACGCAGTATTTT.

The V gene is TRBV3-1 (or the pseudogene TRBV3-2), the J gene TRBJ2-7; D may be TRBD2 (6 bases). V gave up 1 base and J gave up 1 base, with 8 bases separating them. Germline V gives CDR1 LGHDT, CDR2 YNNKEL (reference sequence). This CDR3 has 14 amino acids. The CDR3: CASSQAGVSYEQYF. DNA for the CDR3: TGTGCCAGCAGCCAAGCGGGAGTGTCCTACGAGCAGTACTTC.

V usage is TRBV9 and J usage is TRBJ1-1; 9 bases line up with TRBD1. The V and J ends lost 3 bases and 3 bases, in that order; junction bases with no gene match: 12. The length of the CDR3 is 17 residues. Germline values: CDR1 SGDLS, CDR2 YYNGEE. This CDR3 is CASSGDPPGQGYTEAFF. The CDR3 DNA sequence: TGTGCCAGCAGCGGAGACCCCCCCGGACAGGGGTACACTGAAGCTTTCTTT.

CDR3: CASSYTLLGNTIYF. CDR3 DNA: TGTGCCAGCAGTTATACACTACTCGGGAACACCATATATTTT. This chain joins TRBV6-5 and TRBJ1-3; D gene unclear. The V end was cut by 3 bases, the J end by 7 bases, with 13 bases between. The CDR3 extends over 14 amino acids. Germline CDR1 and CDR2: MNHEY and SVGAGI.

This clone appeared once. The CDR3 nucleotides are TGTGCCAGCAGCCCAGGTAACACAGATACGCAGTATTTT. Translated, it gives CASSPGNTDTQYF. This chain uses TRBV3-1 (or the pseudogene TRBV3-2) with TRBJ2-3; no clear D gene. Germline values: CDR1 LGHDT, CDR2 YNNKEL (reference sequence). CDR3 size: 13 residues. Trimming removed 4 bases from V and 2 bases from J, with 7 bases in between.

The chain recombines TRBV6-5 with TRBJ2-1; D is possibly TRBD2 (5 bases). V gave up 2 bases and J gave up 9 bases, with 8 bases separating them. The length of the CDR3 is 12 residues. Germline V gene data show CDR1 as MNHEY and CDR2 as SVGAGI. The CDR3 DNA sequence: TGTGCCAGCAGTTACGAGGGCGTTGAGCAGTTCTTC. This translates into CASSYEGVEQFF.

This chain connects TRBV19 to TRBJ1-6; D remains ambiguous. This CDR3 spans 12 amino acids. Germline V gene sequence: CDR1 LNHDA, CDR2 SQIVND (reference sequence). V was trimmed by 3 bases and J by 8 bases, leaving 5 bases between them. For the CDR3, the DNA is TGTGCCAGTAGTATCGTCCATTCACCCCTCCACTTT. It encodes CASSIVHSPLHF.

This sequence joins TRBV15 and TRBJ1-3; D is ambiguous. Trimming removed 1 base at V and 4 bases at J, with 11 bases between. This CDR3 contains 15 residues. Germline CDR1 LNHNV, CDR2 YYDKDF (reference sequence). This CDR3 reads CATSRGATLGNTIYF. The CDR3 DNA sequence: TGTGCCACCAGCAGAGGGGCGACATTGGGAAACACCATATATTTT.